Below, 5 T cell receptor beta chains from the same sample are listed, as sequenced in a study of identical twins. MiXCR, applied by TCRdb to the 5' RACE reads, yields one record per CDR3 protein. The data contain about 730,000 distinct CDR3 sequences, 21% of them singletons. These data also formed part of another study, on T cells expressing NK-cell markers.

Material for sequencing was PBMCs. These receptor sequences come from a woman under 30 in good health.

The chain employs TRBV11-2 and TRBJ1-1, with TRBD1 matching over 7 bases. CDR3 length equals 15 residues. J was trimmed by 2 bases and V by 3 bases; bases with no gene match: 6. Germline V CDR1 and CDR2: SGHAT, FQNNGV. The CDR3 is CASSFSGGPNTEAFF. The CDR3 nucleotides are TGTGCCAGCAGCTTTTCAGGGGGACCAAACACTGAAGCTTTCTTT.

This sequence joins TRBV16 and TRBJ2-7; 10 bases line up with TRBD1. With 0 bases clipped from V and 3 bases from J, the junction kept 2 bases outside the gene matches. Germline loops: CDR1 KGHSY, CDR2 FQNENV. This CDR3 is 15 amino acids long. In nucleotides, the CDR3 is TGTGCCAGCAGCCAATCCGGACAGGGGGTCTACGAGCAGTACTTC. The encoded protein is CASSQSGQGVYEQYF. The full variable domain, rest sourced from reference TRBV16 and TRBJ2-7, is GEEVAQTPKHLVRGEGQKAKLYCAPIKGHSYVFWYQQVLKNEFKFLISFQNENVFDETGMPKERFSAKCLPNSPCSLEIQATKLEDSAVYFCASSQSGQGVYEQYFGPGTRLTVT.

The chain combines TRBV15 with TRBJ1-5; D uncertain. The germline V gene has CDR1 LNHNV and CDR2 YYDKDF (reference sequence). The CDR3 loop spans 15 amino acids. The ends were cut back, 0 bases at V and 0 bases at J, with 6 bases in the middle. The chain's CDR3 is CATSREQNSNQPQHF. The CDR3 nucleotides are TGTGCCACCAGCAGAGAACAGAATAGCAATCAGCCCCAGCATTTT.

There are many counts of this clonotype. The rearrangement links TRBV7-2 to TRBJ2-1; perhaps TRBD2 as D (6 bases). From germline, CDR1 is SGHTA and CDR2 FQGNSA. This CDR3 is 15 amino acids long. V was trimmed by 2 bases and J by 4 bases, leaving 12 bases between them. The CDR3 bases are TGTGCCAGCAGCTTAAGTCGGGAGCTGTACAATGAGCAGTTCTTC. This sequence encodes CASSLSRELYNEQFF.

This clonotype was seen only a few times. The rearrangement joins TRBV29-1 to TRBJ2-1, with D unclear. Deletions cut 3 bases from V and 15 bases from J, with 15 bases between. The CDR3 spans 11 residues. Germline V gives CDR1 SQVTM, CDR2 ANQGSEA. This CDR3 reads CSVDRATVSFF. CDR3 DNA: TGCAGCGTTGACCGGGCCACGGTCTCGTTCTTC.